Each of the 15 T cell receptor beta chains below was sequenced from the same sample in a study of blood T cell repertoires in COVID-19 (TCRdb year 2020). The library was built by means of the immunoSEQ multiplex PCR assay. The clones in this table, taken by TCRdb from immuneACCESS, are in-frame only. Not every clone is retained; where verified, under half of the shortfall comes from an unresolved V gene, and the cause of the rest is unknown. The sample table lists about 18,000 clones, about nine tenths of them with a count of one. Of the sample, 4.5% to 6% is held by the ten largest clones. Sequencing used PBMCs or T cells enriched from blood (not recorded which). Receptors originate from a woman aged 25 to 39 who had recovered from COVID-19.

This chain uses TRBV29-1 with TRBJ1-1; TRBD1 might be the D (6 bases). The CDR3 sequence is 13 residues long. Germline values: CDR1 SQVTM, CDR2 ANQGSEA. V was pared by 8 bases and J by 6 bases, with 19 bases between. This CDR3 reads CSLRSQGSPEAFF. The CDR3 DNA follows: TGCAGCCTGAGATCCCAGGGGTCGCCTGAAGCTTTCTTT. The complete variable domain, with remaining parts taken from reference TRBV29-1 and TRBJ1-1, reads SAVISQKPSRDICQRGTSLTIQCQVDSQVTMMFWYRQQPGQSLTLIATANQGSEATYESGFVIDKFPISRPNLTFSTLTVSNMSPEDSSIYLCSLRSQGSPEAFFGQGTRLTVV.

The chain links TRBV25-1 to TRBJ2-2, with D possibly being TRBD2 (6 bases). CDR1 and CDR2 (germline): MGHDK, SYGVNS. V was clipped by 4 bases and J by 5 bases, with 17 bases between them. The CDR3 covers 16 residues. The CDR3 reads CASSGLNMAGTGELFF. The CDR3 nucleotides are TGTGCCAGCAGTGGCTTAAATATGGCGGGAACCGGGGAGCTGTTTTTT.

The genes are TRBV6-1 and TRBJ2-3, with TRBD2 matching 7 bases. CDR3 size: 16 residues. Germline lookup yields CDR1 MNHNS and CDR2 SASEGT. The junction had 8 bases not matched to a gene; V was cut back by 3 bases and J by 2 bases. CDR3 in amino acids: CASSERPGLTTDTQYF. The CDR3 nucleotides read TGTGCCAGCAGTGAGAGACCGGGACTAACCACAGATACGCAGTATTTT.

The gene calls are TRBV12-3 or TRBV12-4 and TRBJ1-3; no clear D. The ends were cut back, 4 bases at V and 10 bases at J, with 14 bases in the middle. This CDR3 spans 13 amino acids. The CDR3 nucleotides read TGTGCCAGCAGTTACCCCACCTCGCGAACCATATATTTT. It translates to CASSYPTSRTIYF.

This clone was observed a handful of times. The chain couples TRBV5-4 to TRBJ2-5, with D possibly matching TRBD2 (6 bases). The CDR3 consists of 14 residues. Trimming removed 3 bases at V and 0 bases at J, with 9 bases between. The germline V gene encodes CDR1 SGHNT and CDR2 YYREEE (reference sequence). The chain's CDR3 is CASSWGLNQETQYF. In DNA form, the CDR3 reads TGTGCCAGCAGCTGGGGACTCAACCAAGAGACCCAGTACTTC.

The CDR3 protein is CASSPGGYEQFF. The CDR3 DNA sequence: TGTGCCAGCTCACCCGGGGGGTATGAGCAGTTCTTC. The V call is TRBV18, the J call TRBJ2-1, with TRBD2 matching over 7 bases. This CDR3 has 12 amino acids. Germline-derived CDR1 and CDR2 are KGHSH and LQKENI. V was clipped by 3 bases and J by 8 bases; unmatched bases: 1.

This clone showed up just once. This chain joins TRBV18 and TRBJ1-1; 8 bases fit TRBD1. V shed 6 bases, J shed 3 bases, and the junction held 9 bases outside the gene matches. Germline V gene sequence: CDR1 KGHSH, CDR2 LQKENI. The CDR3 has 15 amino acids. CDR3 protein: CASSPRQGSDTEAFF. CDR3 nucleotide sequence: TGTGCCAGCTCGCCTAGACAGGGGTCGGACACTGAAGCTTTCTTT. Looking up the rest from reference TRBV18 and TRBJ1-1 gives the full variable domain: NAGVMQNPRHLVRRRGQEARLRCSPMKGHSHVYWYRQLPEEGLKFMVYLQKENIIDESGMPKERFSAEFPKEGPSILRIQQVVRGDSAAYFCASSPRQGSDTEAFFGQGTRLTVV.

The rearrangement joins TRBV6-2 or TRBV6-3 to TRBJ2-7, with 10 bases that match TRBD1. V lost 2 bases and J lost 5; bases outside the gene matches: 6. The CDR3 spans 15 residues. Germline values: CDR1 MNHEY, CDR2 SVGEGT. The CDR3 DNA reads TGTGCCAGCAGTTACCTGACAGGGGGCCCCGACGAGCAGTACTTC. Its translation is CASSYLTGGPDEQYF.

The J gene is TRBJ2-5, the V gene TRBV5-4, with 9 bases aligning to TRBD2. Germline CDR1 and CDR2: SGHNT and YYREEE (reference sequence). Germline trimming cut 2 bases from V and 5 bases from J; bases unmatched to any gene: 10. The CDR3 sequence is 16 residues long. In nucleotides, the CDR3 is TGTGCCAGCAGCTTTGTACAGCGGGGGGACTCTGAGACCCAGTACTTC. Translated, it gives CASSFVQRGDSETQYF.

This chain joins TRBV9 and TRBJ1-1; a possible D gene is TRBD1 (6 bases). The germline V gene has CDR1 SGDLS and CDR2 YYNGEE. This CDR3 is built from 14 residues. V was trimmed by 2 bases and J by 3 bases, leaving 11 bases between them. The CDR3 reads CASSVDRSDTEAFF. The CDR3 DNA reads as TGTGCCAGCAGCGTGGACAGATCGGACACTGAAGCTTTCTTT.

This rearrangement joins TRBV29-1 to TRBJ2-1; TRBD2 matches at 10 bases. The CDR3 is made up of 14 amino acids. Germline V gives CDR1 SQVTM, CDR2 ANQGSEA. Trimming removed 2 bases from V and 7 bases from J; junction bases left unmatched: 5. DNA of the CDR3: TGCAGCGTTGAAAGGCTAGCGGGGGAAAATGAGCAGTTCTTC. Its translation is CSVERLAGENEQFF.

The CDR3, as DNA: TGTGCCAGCAGCCACGGGACTAGCGGGACCACAGATACGCAGTATTTT. This translates into CASSHGTSGTTDTQYF. J is TRBJ2-3 and V is TRBV13, with 13 bases lining up with TRBD2. Germline CDR1 reads PRHDT; CDR2 reads FYEKMQ (reference sequence). With V trimmed by 5 bases and J by 2 bases, 4 bases remained unmatched. This CDR3 is built from 16 residues.

The chain has TRBV27 and TRBJ1-6; D ambiguous. Germline values: CDR1 MNHEY, CDR2 SMNVEV (reference sequence). The CDR3 contains 14 residues. Trimming removed 7 bases at V and 5 bases at J, with 12 bases between. CDR3: CASKETTHNSPLHF. DNA of the CDR3: TGTGCCAGCAAAGAGACAACCCATAATTCACCCCTCCACTTT.

This clone came up once. The rearrangement joins TRBV19 to TRBJ2-3; weak D call: TRBD2 (5 bases). Trimming pared 3 bases from V and 5 bases from J, leaving 9 bases between. This CDR3 spans 13 amino acids. Germline lookup yields CDR1 LNHDA and CDR2 SQIVND (reference sequence). The CDR3, as DNA: TGTGCCAGTAGTATGGACTTGGAAGATACGCAGTATTTT. It yields the protein CASSMDLEDTQYF.

V gene TRBV2 combines with J gene TRBJ1-5; D is perhaps TRBD1 (6 bases). The CDR3 is 15 residues long. Germline loops: CDR1 SNHLY, CDR2 FYNNEI. With 5 bases removed from V and 5 bases from J, the gap between germline ends came to 16 bases. The CDR3 is CASSFLRGLDQPQHF. Written as DNA, the CDR3 is TGTGCCAGCAGTTTCCTCAGGGGTTTGGATCAGCCCCAGCATTTT.